The source of this TCR beta chain is a study of T cells after yellow fever vaccination. TCR cDNA, made by 5'RACE template switching, carried an added universal primer site and UMIs. From the 5' RACE reads, TCRdb called clonotypes with MiXCR, one entry per CDR3 protein. The sample lists a few hundred thousand distinct CDR3 sequences, 7.5% to 9% occurring once. The study's findings and limits: The study re-detected most primary-vaccination clones after the booster (about 95% CD4, roughly 88% CD8).

Trimming removed 5 bases from V and 2 bases from J, with 14 bases in between. This CDR3 has 15 residues. Germline-derived CDR1 and CDR2 are SGHAT and FQDESV (reference sequence). This clonotype occurred a few times. Its antigen is not known. The TCR comes from a man aged 18 to 35 who received the YFV17D yellow fever vaccine. V is TRBV11-1 and J is TRBJ2-3, with a possible D match to TRBD2 (7 bases). The sequencing here drew on CD4+ T cells sorted from PBMCs, taken 5 days after the yellow fever booster vaccination. The CDR3 DNA is TGTGCCAGCAGCCCCCGGGGGGCCATCACAGATACGCAGTATTTT. It codes for CASSPRGAITDTQYF.